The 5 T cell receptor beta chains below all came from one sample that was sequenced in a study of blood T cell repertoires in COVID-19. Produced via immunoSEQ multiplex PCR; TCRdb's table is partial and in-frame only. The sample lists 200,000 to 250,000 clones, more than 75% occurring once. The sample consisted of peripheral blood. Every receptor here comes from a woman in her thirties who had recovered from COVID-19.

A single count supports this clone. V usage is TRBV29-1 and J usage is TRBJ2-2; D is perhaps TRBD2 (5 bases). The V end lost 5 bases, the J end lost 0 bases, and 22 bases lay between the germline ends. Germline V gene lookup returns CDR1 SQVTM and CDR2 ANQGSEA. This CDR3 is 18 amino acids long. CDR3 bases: TGCAGCGTTCTCGGGCCACCGGGTACGACTACGAACACCGGGGAGCTGTTTTTT. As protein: CSVLGPPGTTTNTGELFF.

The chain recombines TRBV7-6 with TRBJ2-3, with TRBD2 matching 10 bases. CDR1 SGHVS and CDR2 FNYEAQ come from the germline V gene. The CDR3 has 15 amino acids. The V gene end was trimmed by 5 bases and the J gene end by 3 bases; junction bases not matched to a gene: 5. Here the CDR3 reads CASSLASGGTDTQYF. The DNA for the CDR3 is TGTGCCAGCAGCCTTGCTAGCGGGGGTACAGATACGCAGTATTTT.

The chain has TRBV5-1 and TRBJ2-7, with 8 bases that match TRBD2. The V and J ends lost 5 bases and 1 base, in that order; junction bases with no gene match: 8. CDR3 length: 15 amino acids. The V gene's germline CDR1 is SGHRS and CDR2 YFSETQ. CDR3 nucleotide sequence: TGCGCCAGCAGGCCCTTAGCGGGGTCTTCCTACGAGCAGTACTTC. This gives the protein CASRPLAGSSYEQYF.

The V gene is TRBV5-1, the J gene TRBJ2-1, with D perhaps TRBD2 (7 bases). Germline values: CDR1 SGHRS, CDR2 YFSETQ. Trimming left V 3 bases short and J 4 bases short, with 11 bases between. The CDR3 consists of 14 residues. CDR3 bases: TGCGCCAGCAGCTCGGGGGGCCAGTACAATGAGCAGTTCTTC. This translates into CASSSGGQYNEQFF.

The CDR3 DNA reads as TGCGCCAGCAGCTTCCCCGGGGGGGCCCACGAGCAGTACTTC. Translation: CASSFPGGAHEQYF. The rearrangement links TRBV5-1 to TRBJ2-7; 8 nucleotides match TRBD2. Germline loops: CDR1 SGHRS, CDR2 YFSETQ. The ends lost 2 bases at V and 5 bases at J; junction bases unmatched: 6. The CDR3 totals 14 residues.